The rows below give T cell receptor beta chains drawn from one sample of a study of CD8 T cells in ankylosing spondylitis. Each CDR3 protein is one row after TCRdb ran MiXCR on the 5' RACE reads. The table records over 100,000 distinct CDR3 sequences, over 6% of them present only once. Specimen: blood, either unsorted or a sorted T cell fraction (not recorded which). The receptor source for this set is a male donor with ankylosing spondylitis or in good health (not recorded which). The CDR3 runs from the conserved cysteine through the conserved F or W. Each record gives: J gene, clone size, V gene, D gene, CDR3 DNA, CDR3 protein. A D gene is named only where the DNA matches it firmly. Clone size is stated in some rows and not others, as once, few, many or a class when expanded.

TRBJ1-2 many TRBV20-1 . TGCAGTGCCAAGGGGTCGACAGCCTATGGCTACACCTTC CSAKGSTAYGYTF
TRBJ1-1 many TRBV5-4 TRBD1 TGTGCCAGCAGCTTACCATTCCAGGGGGCCCGGGCAGCTTTCTTT CASSLPFQGARAAFF
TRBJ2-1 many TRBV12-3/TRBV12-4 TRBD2 TGTGCCAGCAGTGGTCTAGCGGGAGTCAATGAGCAGTTCTTC CASSGLAGVNEQFF
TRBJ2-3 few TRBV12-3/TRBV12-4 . TGTGCCAGCAGCATCTCCATTACGCAGTATTTT CASSISITQYF
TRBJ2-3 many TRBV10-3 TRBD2 TGTGCCATCAGTGACGACTACGGGGGGTTCGGAGATACGCAGTATTTT CAISDDYGGFGDTQYF
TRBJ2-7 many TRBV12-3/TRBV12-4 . TGTGCCAGCAGTCCGGACTATTGGGAGCAGTACTTC CASSPDYWEQYF
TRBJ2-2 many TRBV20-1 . TGCAGTGCTAGAGGAAGTCAGGGCCGTAGCACCGGGGAGCTGTTTTTT CSARGSQGRSTGELFF
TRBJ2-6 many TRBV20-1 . TGCAGTGCGGGAGAGGACAGCCGAAAAACCGGGGCCAACGTCCTGACTTTC CSAGEDSRKTGANVLTF
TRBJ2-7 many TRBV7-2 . TGTGCCAGCAGCCCGGGGGGGAGACAGGGGTCCCACGAGCAGTACTTC CASSPGGRQGSHEQYF
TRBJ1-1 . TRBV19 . TGTGCCAGTAGTAGAGGTGGCAGCACTGAAGCTTTCTTT CASSRGGSTEAFF
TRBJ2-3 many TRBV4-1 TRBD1 TGCGCCAGCAGCCATCAGGGGGCCCCAGATACGCAGTATTTT CASSHQGAPDTQYF
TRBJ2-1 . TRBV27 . TGTGCCAGCAGCCACACAGCGAACAATGAGCAGTTCTTC CASSHTANNEQFF
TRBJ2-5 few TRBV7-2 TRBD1 TGTGCCAGCAGCTTAACCGGGACAGGGGCCTTGACCCAGTACTTC CASSLTGTGALTQYF
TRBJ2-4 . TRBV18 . TGTGCCAGCTCAGATCCCCTGGACATTCAGTACTTC CASSDPLDIQYF
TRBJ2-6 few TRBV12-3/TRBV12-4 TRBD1 TGTGCCAGCAGCCGGGACAGGGGCGCTGGGGCCAACGTCCTGACTTTC CASSRDRGAGANVLTF
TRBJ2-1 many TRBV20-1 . TGCAGTGCAAAGATACCCAAGGGGTCGGGAGTGGTCAATGAGCAGTTCTTC CSAKIPKGSGVVNEQFF
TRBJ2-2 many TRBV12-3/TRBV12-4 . TGTGCCAGCATTACGACGGGAGTTAACACCGGGGAGCTGTTTTTT CASITTGVNTGELFF
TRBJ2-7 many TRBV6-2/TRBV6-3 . TGTGCCTCCTCCGGGGGTTACGAGCAGTACTTC CASSGGYEQYF
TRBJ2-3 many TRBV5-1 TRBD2 TGCGCCAGCCGCAAACGACGGGAGGGCCTTTCTGTGGGTATGGATACGCAGTATTTT CASRKRREGLSVGMDTQYF
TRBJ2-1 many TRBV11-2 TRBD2 TGTGCCAGCAGGATACTAGCGGGAGGGCCCCGGTCCTACAATGAGCAGTTCTTC CASRILAGGPRSYNEQFF
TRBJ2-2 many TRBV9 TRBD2 TGTGCCAGCAGCCAAGCGGGAGGGTCCTCCGAATGGAAGAACACCGGGGAGCTGTTTTTT CASSQAGGSSEWKNTGELFF
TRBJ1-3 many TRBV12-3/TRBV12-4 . TGTGCCAGCAGGAAGAGCTCTGGAAACACCATATATTTT CASRKSSGNTIYF
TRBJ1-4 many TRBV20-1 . TGCAGTGCTAGAGGTGAGGTCGAAGAAAAACTGTTTTTT CSARGEVEEKLFF
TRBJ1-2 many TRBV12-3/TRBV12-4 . TGTGCCAGCAGCTCCCAGGGTAACTATGGCTACACCTTC CASSSQGNYGYTF
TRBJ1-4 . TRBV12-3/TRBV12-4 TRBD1 TGTGCCAGCAGTTTAACAGGGGGCAAGGCTAATGAAAAACTGTTTTTT CASSLTGGKANEKLFF
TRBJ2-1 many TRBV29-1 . TGCAGCGTTGAAACGGGGGCGACGTTC CSVETGATF
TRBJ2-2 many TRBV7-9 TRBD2 TGTGCCAGCCGCGGGGGGAACAAGAACACCGGGGAGCTGTTTTTT CASRGGNKNTGELFF
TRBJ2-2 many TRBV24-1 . TGTGCCGCCTCTCGGGGTGACACCGGGGAGCTGTTTTTT CAASRGDTGELFF
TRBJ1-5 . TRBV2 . TGTGCCAGCAGTGATGTGACAGTGGGGCAGCCCCAGCATTTT CASSDVTVGQPQHF
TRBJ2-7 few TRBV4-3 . TGCGCCAGCAGCCAAGAGTACGACAGACCCTACGAGCAGTACTTC CASSQEYDRPYEQYF
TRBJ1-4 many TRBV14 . TGTGCCAGCAGCCCGACTTACGCCGGACGAAAAAATGAAAAACTGTTTTTT CASSPTYAGRKNEKLFF
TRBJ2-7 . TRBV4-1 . TGCGCCAGCAGCCAAGCCGGGACAAGTGAGTACGAGCAGTACTTC CASSQAGTSEYEQYF
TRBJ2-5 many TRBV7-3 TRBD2 TGTGCCAGCAGTTCTAGCGGGAGACCCCAAGAGACCCAGTACTTC CASSSSGRPQETQYF
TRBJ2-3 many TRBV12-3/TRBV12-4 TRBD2 TGTGCCAGCAGTTTTAGCGGGGGGGCCACAGATACGCAGTATTTT CASSFSGGATDTQYF
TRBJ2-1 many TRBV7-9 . TGTGCCAGCAGCTTATACGGGTTGGTTGGGCAGTTCTTC CASSLYGLVGQFF
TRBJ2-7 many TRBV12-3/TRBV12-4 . TGTGCCAGCAGTTTTCCCACCTTGGAGCAGTACTTC CASSFPTLEQYF
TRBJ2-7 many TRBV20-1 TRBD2 TGCAGTGCTACGGGACTAGCCGGCTCCTACGAGCAGTACTTC CSATGLAGSYEQYF
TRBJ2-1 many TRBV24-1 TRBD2 TGTGCCACCAGTGGGGGGCTAACTAGCGGGACGGCTGACAATGAGCAGTTCTTC CATSGGLTSGTADNEQFF
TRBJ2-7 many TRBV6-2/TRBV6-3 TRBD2 TGTGCCAGCAGTTACTCTTTCGCGGGGACTAACTCCTACGAGCAGTACTTC CASSYSFAGTNSYEQYF
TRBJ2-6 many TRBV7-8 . TGTGCCACCCTCCGGGGAGCCAACGTCCTGACTTTC CATLRGANVLTF
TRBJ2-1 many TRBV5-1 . TGCGCCAGCAGCTTGGGGCCAGGGATAGGCGATGAGCAGTTCTTC CASSLGPGIGDEQFF
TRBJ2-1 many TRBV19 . TGTGCCAGTAGTCGAGGCGGCTATTCCTACAATGAGCAGTTCTTC CASSRGGYSYNEQFF
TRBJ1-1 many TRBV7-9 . TGTGCCAGCAGCTTAGCCTCGGTATCGTACACTGAAGCTTTCTTT CASSLASVSYTEAFF
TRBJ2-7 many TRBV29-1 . TGCAGCGTTTCTAGCGACTACGAGCAGTACTTC CSVSSDYEQYF
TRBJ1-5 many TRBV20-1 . TGCAGTGCTAGTGGGACGGGCAATCAGCCCCAGCATTTT CSASGTGNQPQHF
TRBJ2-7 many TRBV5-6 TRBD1 TGTGCCAGCAGCTTTTTGGGCTTGGGACAGTCCTACGAGCAGTACTTC CASSFLGLGQSYEQYF
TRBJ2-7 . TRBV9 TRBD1 TGTGCCAGCAGCGTAGCTGGGGACAGGGCCTACGAGCAGTACTTC CASSVAGDRAYEQYF
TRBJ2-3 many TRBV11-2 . TGTGCCAGCAGTCTTTACTCGACTAGAATCGCAGATACGCAGTATTTT CASSLYSTRIADTQYF
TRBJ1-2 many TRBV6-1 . TGTGCCAGCAGGTTGATTGAGTATGGCTACACCTTC CASRLIEYGYTF
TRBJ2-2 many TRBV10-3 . TGTGCCATCAGTGGGGCAGGGGTGAGCACCGGGGAGCTGTTTTTT CAISGAGVSTGELFF
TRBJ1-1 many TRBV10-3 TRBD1 TGTGCCATCAGTGAGTCAAGTTGGGACAGACACACTGAAGCTTTCTTT CAISESSWDRHTEAFF
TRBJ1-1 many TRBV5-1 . TGCGCCAGCAGCACTGGCGATCTCCCTGAAGCTTTCTTT CASSTGDLPEAFF
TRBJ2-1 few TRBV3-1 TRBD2 TGTGCCAGCAGCCAGCTGGCTTTGGGCGGGGGGCGTTCGAATGAGCAGTTCTTC CASSQLALGGGRSNEQFF
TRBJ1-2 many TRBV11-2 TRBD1 TGTGCCAGCAGCTCTACGGACAGGGGCTGGCGGGGCTACACCTTC CASSSTDRGWRGYTF